This T cell receptor beta chain was observed in a study of T cell repertoires in cytomegalovirus infection. This clonotype was picked up many times. V gave up 1 base and J gave up 5 bases, with 21 bases separating them. Germline V gene data show CDR1 as SGHTA and CDR2 as FQGNSA. The CDR3 loop spans 18 amino acids. TCRdb processed the reads anew with MiXCR; each CDR3 protein has one entry. The table shows around 170,000 distinct CDR3 sequences, with roughly 18% occurring only once. This receptor was identified in a human donor in good health (CMV status not recorded). Some clones in this sample may be carry-over from other donors' samples. The chain uses TRBV7-2 and TRBJ2-1; a weak D match, TRBD2 (6 bases). Sequencing was done on a sample of CD8+ T cells from PBMCs. In DNA, the CDR3 is TGTGCCAGCAGCTTAGAAGGCGGTTGGCGGGGTACCAACAATGAGCAGTTCTTC. Protein product: CASSLEGGWRGTNNEQFF.